The rows below give T cell receptor beta chains drawn from one sample of a study of T cells expressing NK-cell markers. With the 5' RACE reads reprocessed, TCRdb shows one record per CDR3 protein and no DNA. This table holds about 370,000 distinct CDR3 sequences. Source material: blood T cells: a sorted CD56 or NKG2C T cell subset, CD4+ or CD8+ T cells, or bulk PBMC T cells (not recorded which). The receptors were sampled from a woman aged 50 to 60 in good health. Each CDR3 is given with its conserved first and last residue. Each record gives: J gene, V gene, CDR3 protein.

j_call: TRBJ2-4; v_call: TRBV5-1; cdr3_aa: CASSFQTGGGNIQYF
j_call: TRBJ2-7; v_call: TRBV12-3/TRBV12-4; cdr3_aa: CASSSETGIYEQYF
j_call: TRBJ1-5; v_call: TRBV5-1; cdr3_aa: CASSFGTGGDQPQHF
j_call: TRBJ2-3; v_call: TRBV20-1; cdr3_aa: CSARDLSGRAWNTQYF
j_call: TRBJ2-1; v_call: TRBV21-1; cdr3_aa: CASSLLAGDEKRDEQFF
j_call: TRBJ1-4; v_call: TRBV20-1; cdr3_aa: CSARDGRRGTEKLFF
j_call: TRBJ2-2; v_call: TRBV27; cdr3_aa: CASTSGFTGATGELFF
j_call: TRBJ1-1; v_call: TRBV12-3/TRBV12-4; cdr3_aa: CASRESGSLVNTEAFF
j_call: TRBJ2-5; v_call: TRBV5-6; cdr3_aa: CASQPGLAGEETQYF
j_call: TRBJ2-7; v_call: TRBV6-5; cdr3_aa: CASSYFTSGTYEQYF
j_call: TRBJ2-7; v_call: TRBV10-3; cdr3_aa: CATGDGTVNPEQYF
j_call: TRBJ2-2; v_call: TRBV12-3/TRBV12-4; cdr3_aa: CASSGTSWNTGELFF
j_call: TRBJ1-1; v_call: TRBV20-1; cdr3_aa: CSARGIMNTEAFF
j_call: TRBJ2-7; v_call: TRBV12-5; cdr3_aa: CASGLASFNEQYF
j_call: TRBJ2-3; v_call: TRBV18; cdr3_aa: CASSVEIKRQYF
j_call: TRBJ2-3; v_call: TRBV20-1; cdr3_aa: CSARGGTSGRTDTQYF
j_call: TRBJ1-1; v_call: TRBV27; cdr3_aa: CASSRPPGGVAFF
j_call: TRBJ1-1; v_call: TRBV4-2; cdr3_aa: CASSQDSRAQVRGTEAFF
j_call: TRBJ2-1; v_call: TRBV5-1; cdr3_aa: CASSPGLAAVYEQFF
j_call: TRBJ2-1; v_call: TRBV12-3/TRBV12-4; cdr3_aa: CASSGQANNEQFF
j_call: TRBJ1-4; v_call: TRBV10-3; cdr3_aa: CAISENQGVGGKLFF
j_call: TRBJ2-7; v_call: TRBV27; cdr3_aa: CASRAGVGTYEQYF
j_call: TRBJ2-3; v_call: TRBV20-1; cdr3_aa: CSARDQPSSTDTQYF
j_call: TRBJ2-5; v_call: TRBV6-2/TRBV6-3; cdr3_aa: CASSWSKTQYF
j_call: TRBJ1-2; v_call: TRBV12-3/TRBV12-4; cdr3_aa: CASSLNGHYGYTF
j_call: TRBJ1-5; v_call: TRBV20-1; cdr3_aa: CSARFPFSTSNQPQHF
j_call: TRBJ2-3; v_call: TRBV7-9; cdr3_aa: CASSERNTDTQYF
j_call: TRBJ2-1; v_call: TRBV20-1; cdr3_aa: CSASGWRTTYNEQFF
j_call: TRBJ1-4; v_call: TRBV12-5; cdr3_aa: CASALSRGPTNEKLFF
j_call: TRBJ2-3; v_call: TRBV4-1; cdr3_aa: CASSQDGGGRGPYTDTQYF
j_call: TRBJ1-1; v_call: TRBV18; cdr3_aa: CASSPIQRGVDTEAFF
j_call: TRBJ2-5; v_call: TRBV24-1; cdr3_aa: CATREGGGETQYF
j_call: TRBJ2-5; v_call: TRBV4-2; cdr3_aa: CASSQEGETQYF
j_call: TRBJ2-5; v_call: TRBV7-6; cdr3_aa: CASSLDGVQETQYF
j_call: TRBJ2-4; v_call: TRBV4-1; cdr3_aa: CASSQPTGTLAKNIQYF
j_call: TRBJ2-2; v_call: TRBV12-3/TRBV12-4; cdr3_aa: CASTLWGDNGELFF
j_call: TRBJ2-1; v_call: TRBV10-1; cdr3_aa: CASSATPRHEQFF
j_call: TRBJ2-1; v_call: TRBV9; cdr3_aa: CASSVDRLSSYNEQFF
j_call: TRBJ2-1; v_call: TRBV6-2/TRBV6-3; cdr3_aa: CASSARAGGSKSSYNEQFF
j_call: TRBJ2-3; v_call: TRBV2; cdr3_aa: CASSPWDTQYF
j_call: TRBJ2-4; v_call: TRBV11-3; cdr3_aa: CASSLGYSMDIQYF
j_call: TRBJ2-5; v_call: TRBV12-3/TRBV12-4; cdr3_aa: CASSPRRIQETQYF